The 28 T cell receptor beta chains below all came from one sample that was sequenced in a study of blood T cell repertoires in COVID-19. Clones were sequenced by immunoSEQ multiplex PCR, and TCRdb holds only the in-frame ones, with some missing. This sample carries 45,000 to 50,000 clones, roughly 84% of them seen once, and the ten largest clones take over 4.5%. The sequencing sample was made of peripheral blood. These receptors all come from a woman aged 60 to 75 with acute or convalescent COVID-19.

The chain carries TRBV5-8 and TRBJ1-5; D perhaps matches TRBD1 (6 bases). The CDR3 sequence is 14 residues long. Trimming stripped 2 bases from V and 7 bases from J, with 13 bases between. Germline CDR1 is SGHTS and CDR2 is YDEGEE. The CDR3 is CASSLIRGGQPQHF. CDR3 in DNA: TGTGCCAGCAGCTTAATCAGGGGAGGGCAGCCCCAGCATTTT.

This clone has a single count. The V call is TRBV24-1, the J call TRBJ2-1; D is unresolved. The CDR3 has 16 residues. CDR1 and CDR2 (germline): KGHDR, SFDVKD. The V gene lost 0 bases and the J gene lost 4 bases, with 12 bases spanning the gap. The CDR3: CATSDLVGDKYNEQFF. The DNA for the CDR3 is TGTGCCACCAGTGATTTGGTTGGCGACAAGTACAATGAGCAGTTCTTC.

CDR3 loop: CASSAAGGEETQYF. The CDR3 DNA sequence: TGTGCCAGCAGCGCCGCCGGCGGGGAGGAGACCCAGTACTTC. The J gene is TRBJ2-5, the V gene TRBV6-5; TRBD2 is a possible D gene (6 bases). The germline gives CDR1 MNHEY, CDR2 SVGAGI. The CDR3 has 14 residues. Trimming removed 6 bases at V and 5 bases at J, with 16 bases between.

This clone was observed once. The gene calls are TRBV5-6 and TRBJ1-4; 7 positions agree with TRBD1. V lost 4 bases to trimming and J lost 8 bases; unmatched junction nucleotides: 11. Germline loops: CDR1 SGHDT, CDR2 YYEEEE. This CDR3 is built from 15 residues. The chain's CDR3 is CASSPYGRGTEKLFF. CDR3 sequence (DNA): TGTGCCAGCAGCCCCTATGGCAGGGGGACAGAAAAACTGTTTTTT.

CDR3 residues: CSVESLNYGYTF. DNA of the CDR3: TGCAGCGTTGAAAGCCTTAACTATGGCTACACCTTC. This sequence joins TRBV29-1 and TRBJ1-2, with D hard to call. CDR3 size: 12 residues. Germline V CDR1 and CDR2: SQVTM, ANQGSEA. The germline V and J ends were trimmed by 2 bases and 1 base, with 5 bases remaining between them. Full variable domain (missing parts from reference TRBV29-1 and TRBJ1-2): SAVISQKPSRDICQRGTSLTIQCQVDSQVTMMFWYRQQPGQSLTLIATANQGSEATYESGFVIDKFPISRPNLTFSTLTVSNMSPEDSSIYLCSVESLNYGYTFGSGTRLTVV.

The CDR3 nucleotides read TGTGCCTCCCGGACAGGGAGACCCAATGAGCAGTTCTTC. As protein: CASRTGRPNEQFF. The chain has TRBV30 and TRBJ2-1, with TRBD1 identical over 8 bases. J lost 6 bases, V lost 7 bases, and 8 bases had no gene match. This CDR3 contains 13 residues. The germline V gene has CDR1 GTSNPN and CDR2 SVGIG (reference sequence).

In this sample, this clone turned up once. The gene calls are TRBV11-2 and TRBJ2-3, with TRBD2 matching 11 bases. The CDR3 has 16 residues. The V segment lost 5 bases and the J segment 4 bases; nucleotides outside the gene matches: 8. Per the germline V gene, CDR1 is SGHAT and CDR2 is FQNNGV. CDR3 bases: TGTGCCAGCAGCCTACTAGCGGGAGTCGTGGCAGATACGCAGTATTTT. The encoded protein is CASSLLAGVVADTQYF.

V gene TRBV7-9 combines with J gene TRBJ2-7, with TRBD1 as a possible D gene (5 bases). V was clipped by 4 bases and J by 4 bases, with 8 bases between them. This CDR3 region has 12 residues. In germline, CDR1 is SEHNR, CDR2 FQNEAQ (reference sequence). The CDR3 here is CASSSQGYEQYF. In DNA, the CDR3 is TGTGCCAGCAGCTCTCAGGGTTACGAGCAGTACTTC. The entire variable domain, with the rest obtained from reference TRBV7-9 and TRBJ2-7, is as follows: DTGVSQNPRHKITKRGQNVTFRCDPISEHNRLYWYRQTLGQGPEFLTYFQNEAQLEKSRLLSDRFSAERPKGSFSTLEIQRTEQGDSAMYLCASSSQGYEQYFGPGTRLTVT.

This chain uses TRBV5-1 with TRBJ2-5; 7 bases are shared with TRBD2. V lost 0 bases and J lost 6; bases outside the gene matches: 14. This CDR3 is 17 amino acids long. CDR1 and CDR2 from the germline V gene are SGHRS and YFSETQ. CDR3 residues: CASSLVLGGSSLKTQYF. The DNA for the CDR3 is TGCGCCAGCAGCTTGGTTCTTGGCGGGAGTAGTTTAAAGACCCAGTACTTC.

The rearrangement links TRBV5-8 to TRBJ2-7; TRBD2 aligns across 14 bases. Per the germline V gene, CDR1 is SGHTS and CDR2 is YDEGEE. V dropped 0 bases and J dropped 4; count of bases not matched to a gene: 3. The CDR3 is 16 residues long. The CDR3: CASSLGLAGGSYEQYF. CDR3 nucleotides: TGTGCCAGCAGCTTGGGACTAGCGGGAGGGAGTTACGAGCAGTACTTC.

As for this clone: The identical CDR3 is also encoded by other nucleotide sequences in the sample. J is TRBJ1-2 and V is TRBV29-1; D is unresolved. Trimming left V 3 bases short and J 5 bases short, with 7 bases between. The CDR3 contains 11 residues. Per germline, CDR1 SQVTM and CDR2 ANQGSEA. The CDR3 bases are TGCAGCGTTGAGCGAGGGTATGGCTACACCTTC. Amino acids: CSVERGYGYTF. Variable domain in full (rest from reference TRBV29-1 and TRBJ1-2): SAVISQKPSRDICQRGTSLTIQCQVDSQVTMMFWYRQQPGQSLTLIATANQGSEATYESGFVIDKFPISRPNLTFSTLTVSNMSPEDSSIYLCSVERGYGYTFGSGTRLTVV.

The chain combines TRBV7-9 with TRBJ2-1; D gene ambiguous. Germline V gene data show CDR1 as SEHNR and CDR2 as FQNEAQ (reference sequence). Trimming pared 1 base from V and 3 bases from J, leaving 4 bases between. This CDR3 is 13 amino acids long. CDR3 loop: CASSLDSYNEQFF. The CDR3 nucleotides are TGTGCCAGCAGCTTAGATAGCTACAATGAGCAGTTCTTC. Filled out from reference TRBV7-9 and TRBJ2-1, the complete variable domain reads DTGVSQNPRHKITKRGQNVTFRCDPISEHNRLYWYRQTLGQGPEFLTYFQNEAQLEKSRLLSDRFSAERPKGSFSTLEIQRTEQGDSAMYLCASSLDSYNEQFFGPGTRLTVL.

The rearrangement links TRBV5-6 to TRBJ1-1; TRBD1 matches at 8 bases. The J segment lost 4 bases and the V segment lost 4 bases, leaving 6 bases of the junction unmatched. CDR1 and CDR2 (germline): SGHDT, YYEEEE. This CDR3 has 14 amino acids. The CDR3, as DNA: TGTGCCAGCAGCCCGGTACAGGGGGGCACTGAAGCTTTCTTT. Translated: CASSPVQGGTEAFF.

The chain is built from TRBV7-2 and TRBJ2-3, with D unclear. Germline assignment: CDR1 SGHTA and CDR2 FQGNSA. V lost 1 base and J lost 1, with 3 bases in between. CDR3 length: 13 residues. The chain's CDR3 is CASSLGRTDTQYF. The CDR3 DNA reads as TGTGCCAGCAGCTTAGGGCGCACAGATACGCAGTATTTT.

V gene TRBV18 combines with J gene TRBJ1-1; 11 bases map to TRBD1. V lost 4 bases, J lost 8 bases, and 12 bases stayed unmatched. The CDR3 consists of 16 residues. Germline V gene lookup returns CDR1 KGHSH and CDR2 LQKENI. The CDR3 protein is CASSRAIGTGGLEAFF. The DNA for the CDR3 is TGTGCCAGCTCACGCGCGATCGGGACAGGGGGTTTAGAAGCTTTCTTT.

The chain combines TRBV6-1 with TRBJ2-3; no clear D. Germline CDR1 and CDR2: MNHNS and SASEGT. V was cut by 1 base and J by 3 bases, with 8 bases left in between. The CDR3 spans 14 residues. The CDR3 DNA reads TGTGCCAGCAGTGAAGGGGTCAGGACAGATACGCAGTATTTT. Translating gives CASSEGVRTDTQYF.

V usage is TRBV7-8 and J usage is TRBJ2-2; the D gene is possibly TRBD1 (6 bases). V was shortened by 1 base and J by 4 bases, with 19 bases between the two germline ends. The CDR3 runs to 18 residues. The germline gives CDR1 SGHVS, CDR2 FQNEAQ. CDR3 residues: CASSLGAPRGRGTGELFF. CDR3 DNA: TGTGCCAGCAGCTTAGGAGCTCCCAGGGGACGGGGCACCGGGGAGCTGTTTTTT.

This sequence joins TRBV10-3 and TRBJ2-7; the D gene is possibly TRBD2 (5 bases). Germline V lookup: CDR1 ENHRY, CDR2 SYGVKD. Trimming removed 8 bases from V and 4 bases from J, with 6 bases in between. This CDR3 is 10 amino acids long. The CDR3 here is CAIGGYEQYF. The CDR3, as DNA: TGTGCCATCGGAGGTTACGAGCAGTACTTC.

V usage is TRBV28 and J usage is TRBJ2-2, with 8 bases that match TRBD1. This CDR3 has 18 amino acids. Trimming took 6 bases from V and 4 from J; bases not matched to a gene: 16. From germline, CDR1 is MDHEN and CDR2 SYDVKM. CDR3 sequence: CASSFLTFRTGTTGELFF. The CDR3 DNA reads TGTGCCAGCAGCTTCCTAACGTTTAGGACAGGGACCACCGGGGAGCTGTTTTTT. Variable domain in full (rest from reference TRBV28 and TRBJ2-2): DVKVTQSSRYLVKRTGEKVFLECVQDMDHENMFWYRQDPGLGLRLIYFSYDVKMKEKGDIPEGYSVSREKKERFSLILESASTNQTSMYLCASSFLTFRTGTTGELFFGEGSRLTVL.

Only one count was recorded for this clone. The V gene is TRBV19, the J gene TRBJ1-4; TRBD1 agrees at 11 bases. J lost 10 bases, V lost 7 bases, and 14 bases had no gene match. CDR3 length: 16 residues. Germline CDR1 reads LNHDA; CDR2 reads SQIVND (reference sequence). CDR3 nucleotides: TGTGCCAGTACCGCAACGGGGACAGGGGGGTCGGGAAAACTGTTTTTT. This sequence encodes CASTATGTGGSGKLFF.

This chain uses TRBV18 with TRBJ2-1; D not certain. In germline, CDR1 is KGHSH, CDR2 LQKENI. V was cut by 1 base and J by 0 bases, with 10 bases left in between. The CDR3 contains 16 residues. CDR3 DNA: TGTGCCAGCTCACCACAAGACTCAAGCTCCTACAATGAGCAGTTCTTC. This encodes CASSPQDSSSYNEQFF. The full variable domain, rest sourced from reference TRBV18 and TRBJ2-1, is NAGVMQNPRHLVRRRGQEARLRCSPMKGHSHVYWYRQLPEEGLKFMVYLQKENIIDESGMPKERFSAEFPKEGPSILRIQQVVRGDSAAYFCASSPQDSSSYNEQFFGPGTRLTVL.

The V gene is TRBV3-1 (or the pseudogene TRBV3-2), the J gene TRBJ2-7, with TRBD1 matching 9 bases. Germline V gene sequence: CDR1 LGHDT, CDR2 YNNKEL (reference sequence). This CDR3 has 14 amino acids. Trimming removed 4 bases from V and 3 bases from J; junction bases left unmatched: 4. CDR3 nucleotides: TGTGCCAGCAGCCCAGGGACAGGGATCTACGAGCAGTACTTC. It encodes CASSPGTGIYEQYF.

The chain employs TRBV11-3 and TRBJ2-3; 14 nucleotides line up with TRBD2. With 4 bases clipped from V and 1 base from J, the junction kept 10 bases outside the gene matches. Germline assignment: CDR1 SGHNT and CDR2 YENEEA. The CDR3 length is 19 residues. The CDR3 DNA reads TGTGCCAGCAGCTCAGGGGGACTAGCGGGGGCCTTGGGCACAGATACGCAGTATTTT. Its protein product is CASSSGGLAGALGTDTQYF.

The chain links TRBV15 to TRBJ1-1; 9 nucleotides match TRBD1. Trimming cost V 8 bases and J 11 bases; bases outside gene matches: 9. CDR3 length: 12 residues. Germline lookup yields CDR1 LNHNV and CDR2 YYDKDF (reference sequence). The CDR3 nucleotides read TGTGCCACCCACCCGGGGACAGGGAAGGCTTTCTTT. Translated, it gives CATHPGTGKAFF.

The rearrangement uses TRBV7-3 and TRBJ2-2; perhaps TRBD2 as D (6 bases). Germline V gives CDR1 SGHTA, CDR2 FQGTGA. The CDR3 is 14 amino acids. Trimming pared 2 bases from V and 4 bases from J, leaving 8 bases between. As DNA, the CDR3 is TGTGCCAGCAGCTTAGACGGGGGCACCGGGGAGCTGTTTTTT. This translates into CASSLDGGTGELFF.

The chain has TRBV4-2 and TRBJ2-4; tentatively, D is TRBD2 (5 bases). The CDR3 runs 15 residues. Germline CDR1 and CDR2: LGHNA and YNFKEQ. With 4 bases removed from V and 1 base from J, the gap between germline ends came to 11 bases. CDR3 sequence: CASSPRRGAKNIQYF. As DNA, the CDR3 is TGTGCCAGCAGCCCGCGTCGAGGGGCCAAAAACATTCAGTACTTC.

The rearrangement links TRBV5-6 to TRBJ2-7, with 7 bases lining up with TRBD1. This CDR3 has 15 residues. J lost 3 bases, V lost 3 bases, and 9 bases had no gene match. Germline CDR1 is SGHDT and CDR2 is YYEEEE. CDR3 protein: CASSSSGTAYYEQYF. Here the CDR3 DNA reads TGTGCCAGCAGCTCCTCAGGGACAGCCTACTACGAGCAGTACTTC.

The chain employs TRBV7-2 and TRBJ2-1; 9 bases fit TRBD1. Per the germline V gene, CDR1 is SGHTA and CDR2 is FQGNSA. There are 16 residues in the CDR3. Trimming removed 3 bases from V and 5 bases from J; junction bases left unmatched: 8. CDR3 sequence reads: CASSFVPGQGDNEQFF. The CDR3 DNA reads TGTGCCAGCAGCTTCGTACCGGGACAGGGAGACAATGAGCAGTTCTTC.